What follows is one T cell receptor (beta chain) and its context. A much larger clone differs by one base, so this may be a read error. This entry is derived from a study of regulatory T cells in long-lasting Graves disease. Building the TCR beta libraries relied on iRepertoire HTBI primers, and CDR3 regions underwent Arm-PCR. TCRdb independently ran MiXCR on the multiplex PCR reads; one entry per CDR3 protein. Among over 350,000 distinct CDR3 sequences listed, about 15% were seen once. As for time point: newly diagnosed GD, antithyroid drugs for less than 3 months. From PBMCs, RNA was extracted and then used to make the TCR library. These data were also filed under a second study, of T cells in Graves' hyperthyroidism and ophthalmopathy.

The clonotype comes from a middle-aged woman with Graves disease. The sequenced sample was peripheral blood mononuclear cells (PBMCs), obtained at new diagnosis, from a patient treated with antithyroid drugs.

In DNA, the CDR3 is TGTGCCAGCAGCCTTATATGGGGTGGCCAAGAGACCCACTACTTC. This translates into CASSLIWGGQETHYF. The rearrangement uses TRBV7-9 and TRBJ2-5; D ambiguous. This CDR3 comprises 15 residues. CDR1 and CDR2 (germline): SEHNR, FQNEAQ (reference sequence).